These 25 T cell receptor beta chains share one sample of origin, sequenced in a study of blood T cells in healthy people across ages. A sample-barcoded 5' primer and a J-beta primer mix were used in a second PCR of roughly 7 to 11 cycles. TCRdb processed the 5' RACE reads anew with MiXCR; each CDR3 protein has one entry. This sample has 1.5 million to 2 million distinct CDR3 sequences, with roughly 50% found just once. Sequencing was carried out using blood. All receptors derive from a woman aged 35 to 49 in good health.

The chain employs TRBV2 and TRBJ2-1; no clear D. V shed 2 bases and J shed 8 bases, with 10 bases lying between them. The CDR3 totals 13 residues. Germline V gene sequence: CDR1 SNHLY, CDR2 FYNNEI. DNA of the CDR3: TGTGCCAGCAGTGAATGGGAAAGGGATGAGCAGTTCTTC. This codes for CASSEWERDEQFF.

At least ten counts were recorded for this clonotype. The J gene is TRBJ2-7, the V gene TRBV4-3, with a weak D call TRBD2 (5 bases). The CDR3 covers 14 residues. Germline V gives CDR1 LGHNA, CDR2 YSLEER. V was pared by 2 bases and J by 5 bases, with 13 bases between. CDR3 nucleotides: TGCGCCAGCAGCCAACGGGGTTCGGATGACGAGCAGTACTTC. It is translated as CASSQRGSDDEQYF.

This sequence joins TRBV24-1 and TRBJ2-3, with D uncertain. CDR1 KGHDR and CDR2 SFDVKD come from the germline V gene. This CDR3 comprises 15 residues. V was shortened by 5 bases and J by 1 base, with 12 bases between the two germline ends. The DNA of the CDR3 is TGTGCCACCAGTGCGACACCCCTGGGCACAGATACGCAGTATTTT. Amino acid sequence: CATSATPLGTDTQYF.

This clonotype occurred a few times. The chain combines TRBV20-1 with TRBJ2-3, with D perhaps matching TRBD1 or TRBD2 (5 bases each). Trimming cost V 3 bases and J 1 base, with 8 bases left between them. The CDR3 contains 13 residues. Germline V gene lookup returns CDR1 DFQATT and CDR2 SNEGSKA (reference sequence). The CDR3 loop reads CSASLGRTDTQYF. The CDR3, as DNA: TGCAGTGCTAGTCTGGGACGCACAGATACGCAGTATTTT.

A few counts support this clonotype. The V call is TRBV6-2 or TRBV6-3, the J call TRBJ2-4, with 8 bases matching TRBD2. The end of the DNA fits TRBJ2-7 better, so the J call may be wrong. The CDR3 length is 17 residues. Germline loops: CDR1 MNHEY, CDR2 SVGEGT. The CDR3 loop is CASSSYRAGAAPYEQYF. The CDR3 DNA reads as TGTGCCAGCAGCTCCTACCGAGCGGGGGCGGCACCTTACGAGCAGTACTTC.

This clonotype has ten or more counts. CDR3 region: CASSQRTRTSFYEQYF. Here the CDR3 DNA reads TGCGCCAGCAGCCAGAGGACTAGAACCTCGTTCTACGAGCAGTACTTC. The chain has TRBV4-3 and TRBJ2-7; 7 bases are shared with TRBD2. The V gene end was trimmed by 3 bases and the J gene end by 3 bases; junction bases not matched to a gene: 11. Looked up from germline, CDR1 is LGHNA and CDR2 is YSLEER. This CDR3 contains 16 residues.

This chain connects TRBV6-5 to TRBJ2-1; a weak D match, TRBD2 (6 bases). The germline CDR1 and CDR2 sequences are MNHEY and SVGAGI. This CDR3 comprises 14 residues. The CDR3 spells CPSRRTTDYNEQFF. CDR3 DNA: TGTCCTTCTCGACGGACTACCGACTACAATGAGCAGTTCTTC.

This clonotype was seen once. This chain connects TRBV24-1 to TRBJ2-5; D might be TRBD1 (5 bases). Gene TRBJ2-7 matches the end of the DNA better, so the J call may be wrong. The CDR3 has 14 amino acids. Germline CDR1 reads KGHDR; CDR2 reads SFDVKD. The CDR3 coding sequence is TGTGCCACCAGTGATTCCAGGGATGTGTACGAGCAGTACTTC. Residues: CATSDSRDVYEQYF.

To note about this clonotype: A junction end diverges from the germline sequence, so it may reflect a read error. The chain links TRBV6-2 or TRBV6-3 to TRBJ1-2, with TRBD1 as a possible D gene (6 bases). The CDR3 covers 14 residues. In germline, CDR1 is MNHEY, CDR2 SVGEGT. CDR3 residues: CASSDSDSIYGYTF. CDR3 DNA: TGTGCCAGCAGTGACTCGGACAGTATCTATGGCTACACCTTC.

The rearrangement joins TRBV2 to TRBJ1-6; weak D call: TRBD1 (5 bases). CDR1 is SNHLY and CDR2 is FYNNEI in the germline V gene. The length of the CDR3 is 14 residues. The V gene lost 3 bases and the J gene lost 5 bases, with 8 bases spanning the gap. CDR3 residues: CASSDGGNNSPLHF. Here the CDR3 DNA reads TGTGCCAGCAGTGATGGGGGTAATAATTCACCCCTCCACTTT. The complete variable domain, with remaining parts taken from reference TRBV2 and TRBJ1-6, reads EPEVTQTPSHQVTQMGQEVILRCVPISNHLYFYWYRQILGQKVEFLVSFYNNEISEKSEIFDDQFSVERPDGSNFTLKIRSTKLEDSAMYFCASSDGGNNSPLHFGNGTRLTVT.

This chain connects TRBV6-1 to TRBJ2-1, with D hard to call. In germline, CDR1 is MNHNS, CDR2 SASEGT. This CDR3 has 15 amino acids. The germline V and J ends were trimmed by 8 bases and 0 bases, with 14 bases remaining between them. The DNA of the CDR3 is TGTGCCAGCGGTCGCGACTTAAGCTCCTACAATGAGCAGTTCTTC. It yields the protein CASGRDLSSYNEQFF.

The CDR3 sequence is CSARDNGDEQYF. The CDR3 coding sequence is TGCAGTGCTAGAGATAATGGGGACGAGCAGTACTTC. V gene TRBV20-1 combines with J gene TRBJ2-7; D is undetermined. The V gene's germline CDR1 is DFQATT and CDR2 SNEGSKA (reference sequence). The V end lost 0 bases, the J end lost 5 bases, and 8 bases lay between the germline ends. The length of the CDR3 is 12 residues.

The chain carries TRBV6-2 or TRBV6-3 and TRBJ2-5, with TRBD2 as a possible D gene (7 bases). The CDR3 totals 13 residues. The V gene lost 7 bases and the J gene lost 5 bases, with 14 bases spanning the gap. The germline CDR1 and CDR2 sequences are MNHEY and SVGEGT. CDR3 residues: CASKGGAVETQYF. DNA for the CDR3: TGTGCCAGCAAAGGGGGGGCAGTTGAGACCCAGTACTTC.

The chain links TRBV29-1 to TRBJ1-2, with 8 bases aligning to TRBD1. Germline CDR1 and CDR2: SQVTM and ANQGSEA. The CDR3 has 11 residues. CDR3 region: CTDRQGYGYTF. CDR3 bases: TGCACCGATCGACAGGGGTACGGCTACACCTTC. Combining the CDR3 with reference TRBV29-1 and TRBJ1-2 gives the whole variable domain SAVISQKPSRDICQRGTSLTIQCQVDSQVTMMFWYRQQPGQSLTLIATANQGSEATYESGFVIDKFPISRPNLTFSTLTVSNMSPEDSSIYLCTDRQGYGYTFGSGTRLTVV.

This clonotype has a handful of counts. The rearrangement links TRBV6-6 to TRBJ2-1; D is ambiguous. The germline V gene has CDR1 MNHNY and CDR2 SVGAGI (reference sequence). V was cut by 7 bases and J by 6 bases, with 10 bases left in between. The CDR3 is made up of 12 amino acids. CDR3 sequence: CASTKRSNEQFF. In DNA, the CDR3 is TGTGCCAGCACTAAGAGAAGCAATGAGCAGTTCTTC.

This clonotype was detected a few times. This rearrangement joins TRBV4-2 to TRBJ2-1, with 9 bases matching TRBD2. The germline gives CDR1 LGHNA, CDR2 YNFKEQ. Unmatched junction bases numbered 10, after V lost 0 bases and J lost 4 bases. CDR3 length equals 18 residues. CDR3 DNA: TGTGCCAGCAGCCAAGATGGGGGTGCGGGGGGGGGTTACAATGAGCAGTTCTTC. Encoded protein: CASSQDGGAGGGYNEQFF.

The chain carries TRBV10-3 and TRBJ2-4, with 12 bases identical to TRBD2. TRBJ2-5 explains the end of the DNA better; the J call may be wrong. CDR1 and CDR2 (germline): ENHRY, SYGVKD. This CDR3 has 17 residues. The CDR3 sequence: CAISDLLAGGDQETQYF. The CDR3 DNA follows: TGTGCCATCAGTGATTTGCTAGCGGGGGGGGACCAAGAGACCCAGTACTTC.

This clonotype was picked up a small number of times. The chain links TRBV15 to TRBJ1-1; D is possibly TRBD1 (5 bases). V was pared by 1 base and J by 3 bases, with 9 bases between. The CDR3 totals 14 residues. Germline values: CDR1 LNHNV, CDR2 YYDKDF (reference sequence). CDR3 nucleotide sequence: TGTGCCACCAGCAGAGGGGGGGAGGACACTGAAGCTTTCTTT. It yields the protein CATSRGGEDTEAFF.

The CDR3 is CASSIDRGRSPLHF. The CDR3 region has the DNA TGTGCCAGCAGTATCGACAGGGGGCGTTCACCCCTCCACTTT. The chain carries TRBV12-3 or TRBV12-4 and TRBJ1-6; 10 nucleotides line up with TRBD1. The CDR3 extends over 14 amino acids. Trimming cost V 5 bases and J 9 bases; bases outside gene matches: 4.

CDR3 loop: CASSYRPGTPYGYTF. The CDR3 DNA reads as TGTGCCAGCAGCTATCGTCCCGGGACGCCCTATGGCTACACCTTC. The rearrangement links TRBV5-6 to TRBJ1-2, with a weak D call TRBD1 (5 bases). Germline V gives CDR1 SGHDT, CDR2 YYEEEE. The V gene lost 3 bases and the J gene lost 4 bases, with 16 bases spanning the gap. This CDR3 contains 15 residues.

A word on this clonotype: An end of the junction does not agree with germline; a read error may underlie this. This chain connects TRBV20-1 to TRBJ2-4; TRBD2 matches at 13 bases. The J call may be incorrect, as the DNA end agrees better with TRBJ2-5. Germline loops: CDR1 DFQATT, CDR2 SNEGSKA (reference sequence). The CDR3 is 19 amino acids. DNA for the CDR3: TGCAGTGCTAGAGCTCTCGGGACTAGCGGGACACACACGCAAGGGACCCAGTACTTC. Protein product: CSARALGTSGTHTQGTQYF.

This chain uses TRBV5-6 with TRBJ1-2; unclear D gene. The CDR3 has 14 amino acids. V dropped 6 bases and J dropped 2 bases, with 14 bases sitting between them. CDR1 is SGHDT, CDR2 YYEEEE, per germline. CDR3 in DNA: TGTGCCAGCACCTTCGGAAGGGTCAACTATGGCTACACCTTC. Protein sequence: CASTFGRVNYGYTF.

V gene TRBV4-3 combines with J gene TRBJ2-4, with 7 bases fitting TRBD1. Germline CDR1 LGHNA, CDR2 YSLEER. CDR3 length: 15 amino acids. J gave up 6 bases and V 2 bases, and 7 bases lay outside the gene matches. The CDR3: CASSQSTGSGNIQYF. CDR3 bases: TGCGCCAGCAGCCAATCGACAGGGTCCGGAAACATTCAGTACTTC.

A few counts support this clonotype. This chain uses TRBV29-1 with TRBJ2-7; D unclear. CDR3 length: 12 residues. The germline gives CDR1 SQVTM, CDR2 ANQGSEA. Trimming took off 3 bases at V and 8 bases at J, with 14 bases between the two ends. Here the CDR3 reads CSVESLELKQYF. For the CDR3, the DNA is TGCAGCGTTGAGAGTCTGGAATTAAAGCAGTACTTC.

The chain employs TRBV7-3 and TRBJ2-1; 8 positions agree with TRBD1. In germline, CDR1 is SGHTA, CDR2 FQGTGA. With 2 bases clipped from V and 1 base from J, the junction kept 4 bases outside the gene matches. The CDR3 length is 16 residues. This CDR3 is CASSLQGQVSYNEQFF. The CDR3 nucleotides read TGTGCCAGCAGCTTACAGGGACAGGTTTCCTACAATGAGCAGTTCTTC.